These 17 T cell receptor beta chains originate from one sample sequenced in a study of early T cells in non-severe SARS-CoV-2 infection. TCRdb recomputed calls from the 5' RACE reads with MiXCR, one row per CDR3 protein. This repertoire shows 26,000 or so distinct CDR3 sequences, under 5% found once; its top ten account for 6.2%. Sequenced: whole blood. Receptors originate from an adult who was a healthcare worker with PCR-confirmed SARS-CoV-2 infection or an uninfected control (not recorded which).

This clonotype appeared many times. J is TRBJ2-5 and V is TRBV11-2; 12 bases line up with TRBD2. Germline V gives CDR1 SGHAT, CDR2 FQNNGV. CDR3 length: 15 amino acids. Unmatched junction bases numbered 2, after V lost 2 bases and J lost 4 bases. The CDR3 loop is CASSLQGLAGETQYF. The CDR3 DNA reads as TGTGCCAGCAGCTTACAGGGACTAGCGGGAGAGACCCAGTACTTC. The whole variable domain, remainder taken from reference TRBV11-2 and TRBJ2-5, is EAGVAQSPRYKIIEKRQSVAFWCNPISGHATLYWYQQILGQGPKLLIQFQNNGVVDDSQLPKDRFSAERLKGVDSTLKIQPAKLEDSAVYLCASSLQGLAGETQYFGPGTRLLVL.

This clonotype was seen repeatedly, ten times or more. The chain links TRBV6-1 to TRBJ2-7; D remains ambiguous. Germline V gives CDR1 MNHNS, CDR2 SASEGT. V was shortened by 7 bases and J by 5 bases, with 15 bases between the two germline ends. The CDR3 consists of 13 residues. The CDR3 spells CASTLGLSNEQYF. CDR3 coding DNA: TGTGCCAGCACGCTTGGTCTGTCTAACGAGCAGTACTTC.

This chain connects TRBV5-1 to TRBJ1-1, with D possibly being TRBD1 (5 bases). Germline V gene lookup returns CDR1 SGHRS and CDR2 YFSETQ. The CDR3 is made up of 16 amino acids. V lost 0 bases to trimming and J lost 2 bases, with 14 bases between them. CDR3 bases: TGCGCCAGCAGCTTGGACCCGCGGGGCTCTAACACTGAAGCTTTCTTT. This gives the protein CASSLDPRGSNTEAFF.

This clonotype was observed many times. The J gene is TRBJ2-5, the V gene TRBV11-2; D is possibly TRBD1 (5 bases). Germline CDR1 is SGHAT and CDR2 is FQNNGV. The CDR3 consists of 15 residues. V was pared by 2 bases and J by 2 bases, with 12 bases between. CDR3 protein: CASSLRQGSQETQYF. Written as DNA, the CDR3 is TGTGCCAGCAGCTTACGCCAGGGAAGTCAAGAGACCCAGTACTTC.

This clonotype was counted at least ten times. V gene TRBV19 combines with J gene TRBJ1-5; the D is unclear. The V end lost 5 bases, the J end lost 0 bases, and 5 bases lay between the germline ends. Germline values: CDR1 LNHDA, CDR2 SQIVND (reference sequence). The CDR3 loop spans 13 amino acids. CDR3 bases: TGTGCCAGTAGTCTAAATAGCAATCAGCCCCAGCATTTT. Residues: CASSLNSNQPQHF.

There are a few counts of this clonotype. The chain couples TRBV18 to TRBJ2-7; D not resolved. The CDR3 runs 12 residues. Per germline, CDR1 KGHSH and CDR2 LQKENI. The germline V and J ends were trimmed by 0 bases and 7 bases, with 7 bases remaining between them. The CDR3, as DNA: TGTGCCAGCTCACCACCCGCTGGAGAGCAGTACTTC. Amino acid sequence: CASSPPAGEQYF. The whole variable domain, filled in from reference TRBV18 and TRBJ2-7, reads NAGVMQNPRHLVRRRGQEARLRCSPMKGHSHVYWYRQLPEEGLKFMVYLQKENIIDESGMPKERFSAEFPKEGPSILRIQQVVRGDSAAYFCASSPPAGEQYFGPGTRLTVT.

Ten or more counts support this clonotype. This chain connects TRBV7-9 to TRBJ1-1, with no clear D. Germline values: CDR1 SEHNR, CDR2 FQNEAQ (reference sequence). The CDR3 runs 15 residues. Trimming took 1 base from V and 6 from J, leaving 15 bases between them. Here the CDR3 reads CASSLVRYGLAEAFF. CDR3 nucleotides: TGTGCCAGCAGCTTAGTGCGGTACGGGTTGGCTGAAGCTTTCTTT.

The table lists this clonotype with a few counts. The genes are TRBV27 and TRBJ2-5, with D possibly matching TRBD2 (5 bases). The CDR3 spans 14 residues. In germline, CDR1 is MNHEY, CDR2 SMNVEV (reference sequence). V was trimmed by 5 bases and J by 2 bases, leaving 12 bases between them. CDR3 region: CASSPWTGQETQYF. For the CDR3, the DNA is TGTGCCAGCAGTCCCTGGACGGGGCAAGAGACCCAGTACTTC.

This clonotype was seen ten or more times. The chain employs TRBV9 and TRBJ2-7; 11 positions agree with TRBD2. Germline CDR1 SGDLS, CDR2 YYNGEE. The junction had 1 base not matched to a gene; V was cut back by 0 bases and J by 2 bases. The CDR3 length is 15 residues. The CDR3 coding sequence is TGTGCCAGCAGCGTAGGACTAGCGGGAACCTACGAGCAGTACTTC. Amino acid sequence: CASSVGLAGTYEQYF.

This clonotype was seen at least ten times. The chain carries TRBV11-2 and TRBJ1-1; 10 nucleotides agree with TRBD1. V trimming: 0 bases; J trimming: 5 bases; junction bases outside the gene matches: 6. CDR1 and CDR2 (germline): SGHAT, FQNNGV. The CDR3 length is 16 residues. CDR3 residues: CASSLEGTGVGTEAFF. As DNA, the CDR3 is TGTGCCAGCAGCTTAGAAGGGACAGGGGTTGGGACTGAAGCTTTCTTT.

This clonotype has ten or more counts. The rearrangement joins TRBV5-4 to TRBJ2-7; perhaps TRBD1 as D (6 bases). The germline V gene encodes CDR1 SGHNT and CDR2 YYREEE (reference sequence). V lost 2 bases to trimming and J lost 3 bases, with 9 bases between them. CDR3 length: 13 amino acids. The CDR3 DNA follows: TGTGCCAGCAGCTTTGGACAGCACTACGAGCAGTACTTC. Its protein is CASSFGQHYEQYF.

This clonotype occurred many times. The chain carries TRBV29-1 and TRBJ1-2, with 12 bases identical to TRBD1. J gave up 7 bases and V 5 bases, and 8 bases lay outside the gene matches. Germline-derived CDR1 and CDR2 are SQVTM and ANQGSEA. The CDR3 length is 14 residues. This CDR3 reads CSVLAGTGGFGYTF. For the CDR3, the DNA is TGCAGCGTTCTAGCGGGGACAGGGGGCTTTGGCTACACCTTC.

This clonotype showed up many times. J is TRBJ2-1 and V is TRBV11-2; 9 positions match TRBD2. The ends lost 1 base at V and 1 base at J; junction bases unmatched: 5. The CDR3 is made up of 17 amino acids. CDR1 is SGHAT and CDR2 is FQNNGV in the germline V gene. The CDR3 DNA reads as TGTGCCAGCAGCTTAGTTAGCGGGAGCATATCCTACAATGAGCAGTTCTTC. Its protein product is CASSLVSGSISYNEQFF.

This clonotype was seen a handful of times. The CDR3 loop reads CASSLDRGTGELFF. CDR3 DNA: TGTGCCAGCAGTCTCGACAGAGGCACCGGGGAGCTGTTTTTT. V usage is TRBV27 and J usage is TRBJ2-2; possible D gene TRBD1, 5 bases. Germline assignment: CDR1 MNHEY and CDR2 SMNVEV (reference sequence). The CDR3 runs to 14 residues. Trimming left V 5 bases short and J 4 bases short, with 11 bases between.

This clonotype appeared many times. The chain uses TRBV4-1 and TRBJ1-5; 7 bases are a match to TRBD1. Germline assignment: CDR1 MGHRA and CDR2 YSYEKL. The CDR3 spans 16 residues. The V and J ends lost 1 base and 1 base, in that order; junction bases with no gene match: 4. CDR3 sequence reads: CASSQAQGLSNQPQHF. The CDR3 DNA is TGCGCCAGCAGCCAAGCACAGGGGTTGAGCAATCAGCCCCAGCATTTT.

This clonotype was detected many times. The chain links TRBV24-1 to TRBJ2-5, with TRBD1 matching 9 bases. CDR3 length: 15 amino acids. The V segment lost 9 bases and the J segment 0 bases; nucleotides outside the gene matches: 7. Germline V lookup: CDR1 KGHDR, CDR2 SFDVKD. The DNA of the CDR3 is TGTGCCACCGCCCCAAGGGACAGGGACCAAGAGACCCAGTACTTC. Protein sequence: CATAPRDRDQETQYF.

This clonotype occurred many times. The chain combines TRBV11-1 with TRBJ1-5; D gene unclear. The germline V gene encodes CDR1 SGHAT and CDR2 FQDESV (reference sequence). The CDR3 totals 13 residues. V gave up 1 base and J gave up 10 bases, with 11 bases separating them. The CDR3 DNA reads as TGTGCCAGCAGCTTAGAGGTGGATTCTCCCCAGCATTTT. Amino acid sequence: CASSLEVDSPQHF.